These 30 T cell receptor beta chains originate from one sample sequenced in a study of blood T cell repertoires in COVID-19. Assay used: immunoSEQ multiplex PCR; TCRdb lists only in-frame clones, some missing. The repertoire holds about 200,000 clones, with approximately 78% as singletons. What was sequenced was peripheral blood. All receptors derive from a middle-aged woman with acute or convalescent COVID-19.

The rearrangement joins TRBV30 to TRBJ2-1, with 11 positions matching TRBD2. There are 17 residues in the CDR3. Trimming removed 1 base from V and 2 bases from J; junction bases left unmatched: 7. Per germline, CDR1 GTSNPN and CDR2 SVGIG (reference sequence). In nucleotides, the CDR3 is TGTGCCTGGAGTGCCCCAAAGGGACTAGCGGCCTACAATGAGCAGTTCTTC. This encodes CAWSAPKGLAAYNEQFF.

The genes are TRBV6-5 and TRBJ2-7; TRBD2 agrees at 10 bases. The CDR3 has 15 residues. Germline lookup yields CDR1 MNHEY and CDR2 SVGAGI. The junction had 2 bases not matched to a gene; V was cut back by 0 bases and J by 3 bases. CDR3 protein: CASSYSSSGGYEQYF. The CDR3 nucleotides read TGTGCCAGCAGTTACTCGTCTAGCGGGGGCTACGAGCAGTACTTC.

V and J are TRBV19 and TRBJ2-5; TRBD1 matches 7 bases. The CDR3 is 15 residues long. The V and J ends lost 4 bases and 3 bases, in that order; junction bases with no gene match: 8. Looked up from germline, CDR1 is LNHDA and CDR2 is SQIVND (reference sequence). The CDR3 region is CASSTSLDREETQYF. The CDR3 nucleotides read TGTGCCAGTAGTACCTCCCTCGACAGGGAAGAGACCCAGTACTTC.

The rearrangement joins TRBV30 to TRBJ2-7; TRBD1 matches at 7 bases. The V gene's germline CDR1 is GTSNPN and CDR2 SVGIG (reference sequence). CDR3 length equals 13 residues. Trimming cost V 2 bases and J 4 bases; bases outside gene matches: 5. The CDR3 loop reads CAWSRGTAYEQYF. The CDR3 nucleotides read TGTGCCTGGAGTAGGGGGACAGCTTACGAGCAGTACTTC.

This chain uses TRBV7-2 with TRBJ2-1; TRBD2 matches at 9 bases. CDR3 size: 14 residues. Germline lookup yields CDR1 SGHTA and CDR2 FQGNSA. V shed 10 bases and J 4 bases; nucleotides not matched to a gene: 8. The CDR3 DNA reads as TGTGCCACCACACCGGGACTAGCTTACAATGAGCAGTTCTTC. Protein product: CATTPGLAYNEQFF.

The chain joins TRBV27 to TRBJ1-5; perhaps TRBD1 as D (5 bases). This CDR3 is built from 15 residues. The V and J ends lost 3 bases and 3 bases respectively, with 12 bases between them. In germline, CDR1 is MNHEY, CDR2 SMNVEV (reference sequence). CDR3 sequence (DNA): TGTGCCAGCAGTTTTTTAGGGGTATCCAATCAGCCCCAGCATTTT. Translating gives CASSFLGVSNQPQHF.

The chain couples TRBV3-1 (or the pseudogene TRBV3-2) to TRBJ1-1; a possible D gene is TRBD1 (6 bases). V lost 4 bases and J lost 7, with 25 bases in between. Germline CDR1 LGHDT, CDR2 YNNKEL (reference sequence). CDR3 length equals 17 residues. The CDR3 reads CASSPPRVSGGQVEAFF. The DNA for the CDR3 is TGTGCCAGCAGCCCCCCGAGAGTTAGCGGGGGGCAGGTTGAAGCTTTCTTT.

This chain joins TRBV28 and TRBJ2-7, with 9 bases identical to TRBD2. Germline-derived CDR1 and CDR2 are MDHEN and SYDVKM. The CDR3 is 14 residues long. In DNA, the CDR3 is TGTGTCCCATGGGTAGCGGGAGTCTCCTACGAGCAGTACTTC. The encoded protein is CVPWVAGVSYEQYF.

J is TRBJ2-7 and V is TRBV6-4; TRBD2 matches 7 bases. The V segment lost 8 bases and the J segment 3 bases; nucleotides outside the gene matches: 7. Germline values: CDR1 MRHNA, CDR2 SNTAGT. This CDR3 spans 13 amino acids. The CDR3 DNA follows: TGTGCCAGCGGGAGGGACGGTCTCTACGAGCAGTACTTC. It translates to CASGRDGLYEQYF.

V usage is TRBV19 and J usage is TRBJ1-1, with TRBD1 matching 7 bases. CDR3 size: 13 residues. Germline loops: CDR1 LNHDA, CDR2 SQIVND (reference sequence). Losses at the gene ends were 5 bases for V and 4 bases for J; bases not matched to a gene: 4. CDR3 DNA sequence: TGTGCCAGTAGTGCACAGGGGTCCACTGAAGCTTTCTTT. Translation gives CASSAQGSTEAFF. Full variable domain (remainder filled in from reference TRBV19 and TRBJ1-1): DGGITQSPKYLFRKEGQNVTLSCEQNLNHDAMYWYRQDPGQGLRLIYYSQIVNDFQKGDIAEGYSVSREKKESFPLTVTSAQKNPTAFYLCASSAQGSTEAFFGQGTRLTVV.

The chain combines TRBV6-6 with TRBJ2-1; D ambiguous. Germline-derived CDR1 and CDR2 are MNHNY and SVGAGI (reference sequence). The germline V and J ends were trimmed by 8 bases and 4 bases, with 12 bases remaining between them. The CDR3 length is 13 residues. The CDR3 bases are TGTGCCAGCCGGAGTCACCCGTACAATGAGCAGTTCTTC. It codes for CASRSHPYNEQFF.

This clone was found a few times. This chain's CDR3 is CASSFDRVDTGELFF. In DNA, the CDR3 is TGTGCCAGCAGTTTCGACAGGGTGGACACCGGGGAGCTGTTTTTT. V is TRBV27 and J is TRBJ2-2; 7 bases agree with TRBD1. The CDR3 runs to 15 residues. V was clipped by 3 bases and J by 3 bases; unmatched bases: 4. CDR1 is MNHEY and CDR2 is SMNVEV in the germline V gene (reference sequence).

The chain is built from TRBV10-3 and TRBJ2-3; 7 positions match TRBD1. The CDR3 sequence is 16 residues long. Trimming removed 0 bases from V and 1 base from J; junction bases left unmatched: 4. Per germline, CDR1 ENHRY and CDR2 SYGVKD. CDR3 DNA sequence: TGTGCCATCAGTGAGTCGACAGGGACCCGCACAGATACGCAGTATTTT. It yields the protein CAISESTGTRTDTQYF.

The rearrangement joins TRBV1 to TRBJ2-3; TRBD1 is taken as the D call from the table, unchecked against the DNA. TRBV1 represents a pseudogene. The CDR3 runs 17 residues. CDR3 nucleotide sequence: TGCACCAGCAGCCAAGACCCCCGCAGGGGTAATCCAGATACGCAGTATTTT. Translation gives CTSSQDPRRGNPDTQYF.

This sequence joins TRBV7-8 and TRBJ2-1; no clear D gene. Per the germline V gene, CDR1 is SGHVS and CDR2 is FQNEAQ. V lost 4 bases to trimming and J lost 6 bases, with 13 bases between them. CDR3 length: 14 residues. CDR3 in amino acids: CASSSRRGSNEQFF. The CDR3 DNA reads TGTGCCAGCAGCTCCCGACGCGGATCCAATGAGCAGTTCTTC.

V usage is TRBV28 and J usage is TRBJ2-5; 14 nucleotides line up with TRBD2. The germline CDR1 and CDR2 sequences are MDHEN and SYDVKM. V lost 7 bases, J lost 6 bases, and 4 bases stayed unmatched. This CDR3 is 14 amino acids long. The CDR3 DNA reads TGTGCCAGCATGCGGACTAGCGGGAGGAAGACCCAGTACTTC. It encodes CASMRTSGRKTQYF.

This chain joins TRBV21-1 and TRBJ2-1; the listed D gene, TRBD1, was not tested against the DNA. TRBV21-1 is labeled a pseudogene. The CDR3 contains 14 residues. The chain's CDR3 is CASSKVDNYNEQFF. In DNA form, the CDR3 reads TGTGCCAGCAGCAAAGTCGACAATTACAATGAGCAGTTCTTC.

This chain links TRBV7-9 with TRBJ2-1; 11 bases are shared with TRBD2. The CDR3 has 16 amino acids. The germline V gene has CDR1 SEHNR and CDR2 FQNEAQ (reference sequence). J gave up 9 bases and V 5 bases, and 12 bases lay outside the gene matches. In DNA form, the CDR3 reads TGTGCCAGCAGCCCAGCGGCGGCTAGCGGGAGGCTTGAGCAGTTCTTC. Translated, it gives CASSPAAASGRLEQFF.

This chain uses TRBV27 with TRBJ1-1; 12 positions agree with TRBD1. Germline CDR1 is MNHEY and CDR2 is SMNVEV (reference sequence). CDR3 length: 16 residues. V lost 2 bases to trimming and J lost 5 bases; unmatched junction nucleotides: 6. CDR3 amino acids: CASSLGWDRGHTEAFF. In nucleotides, the CDR3 is TGTGCCAGCAGTTTAGGTTGGGACAGGGGGCATACTGAAGCTTTCTTT.

This clone came up a few times. The rearrangement uses TRBV7-9 and TRBJ2-2, with D unclear. CDR3 size: 12 residues. V dropped 1 base and J dropped 6 bases, with 3 bases sitting between them. The germline gives CDR1 SEHNR, CDR2 FQNEAQ (reference sequence). CDR3 residues: CASSLGPGELFF. The CDR3, as DNA: TGTGCCAGCAGCTTAGGGCCCGGGGAGCTGTTTTTT.

The chain employs TRBV11-2 and TRBJ2-7; TRBD2 might be the D (6 bases). There are 16 residues in the CDR3. Germline V gene data show CDR1 as SGHAT and CDR2 as FQNNGV. With 4 bases removed from V and 0 bases from J, the gap between germline ends came to 16 bases. For the CDR3, the DNA is TGTGCCAGCAGCTCATACCCGGCGGGGAGCTCCTACGAGCAGTACTTC. Residues: CASSSYPAGSSYEQYF.

The chain recombines TRBV5-4 with TRBJ2-1, with a tentative D call TRBD2 (6 bases). Per the germline V gene, CDR1 is SGHNT and CDR2 is YYREEE (reference sequence). The CDR3 contains 14 residues. Deletions cut 4 bases from V and 6 bases from J, with 14 bases between. The DNA for the CDR3 is TGTGCCAGCAGCAGGGACTCCCTAGGCAATGAGCAGTTCTTC. Its protein is CASSRDSLGNEQFF.

CDR3 bases: TGTGCCAGCTACGCCTGGGGGCGCGAGGACACCATATATTTT. This sequence encodes CASYAWGREDTIYF. This sequence joins TRBV18 and TRBJ1-3; tentative D call: TRBD1 (6 bases). CDR3 length: 14 residues. Germline V gene data show CDR1 as KGHSH and CDR2 as LQKENI. V was shortened by 7 bases and J by 8 bases, with 18 bases between the two germline ends. Variable domain in full (rest from reference TRBV18 and TRBJ1-3): NAGVMQNPRHLVRRRGQEARLRCSPMKGHSHVYWYRQLPEEGLKFMVYLQKENIIDESGMPKERFSAEFPKEGPSILRIQQVVRGDSAAYFCASYAWGREDTIYFGEGSWLTVV.

The chain combines TRBV3-1 (or the pseudogene TRBV3-2) with TRBJ2-3, with 7 positions matching TRBD1. The germline V gene encodes CDR1 LGHDT and CDR2 YNNKEL (reference sequence). After removal of 4 bases from V and 0 bases from J, the junction contained 7 bases not matched to a gene. CDR3 length equals 16 residues. The CDR3 region has the DNA TGTGCCAGCAGCCCCCAACGACAGGGAAGCACAGATACGCAGTATTTT. It is translated as CASSPQRQGSTDTQYF.

The chain combines TRBV9 with TRBJ2-3, with TRBD2 as a possible D gene (5 bases). Germline lookup yields CDR1 SGDLS and CDR2 YYNGEE. Deletions cut 0 bases from V and 3 bases from J, with 17 bases between. The CDR3 covers 17 residues. CDR3 residues: CASSVDSMARGTDTQYF. DNA of the CDR3: TGTGCCAGCAGCGTAGATTCAATGGCTAGAGGGACAGATACGCAGTATTTT.

This clone showed up just once. This chain uses TRBV5-1 with TRBJ2-1; D may be TRBD2 (5 bases). CDR1 is SGHRS and CDR2 is YFSETQ in the germline V gene. Between the trimmed V and J ends, which lost 4 bases and 7 bases, there was a span of 15 bases. This CDR3 is 14 amino acids long. CDR3 in amino acids: CASSGSGGFNEQFF. The CDR3 region has the DNA TGCGCCAGCAGCGGCTCGGGCGGGTTTAATGAGCAGTTCTTC.

The V and J genes are TRBV7-2 and TRBJ1-1; TRBD1 agrees at 7 bases. Germline V gene sequence: CDR1 SGHTA, CDR2 FQGNSA. The CDR3 has 15 amino acids. V shed 3 bases and J 3 bases; nucleotides not matched to a gene: 7. The CDR3 DNA reads TGTGCCAGCAGCTTCCTTCGGACAGGAGACACTGAAGCTTTCTTT. Translation gives CASSFLRTGDTEAFF. Full variable domain (remainder filled in from reference TRBV7-2 and TRBJ1-1): GAGVSQSPSNKVTEKGKDVELRCDPISGHTALYWYRQSLGQGLEFLIYFQGNSAPDKSGLPSDRFSAERTGGSVSTLTIQRTQQEDSAVYLCASSFLRTGDTEAFFGQGTRLTVV.

The CDR3 DNA reads as TGCGCCAGCAGCCAAGACGGACCCCCAGGGGGCGTCGGGGGCTACACCTTC. It is translated as CASSQDGPPGGVGGYTF. The J gene is TRBJ1-2, the V gene TRBV4-1; 8 nucleotides align to TRBD1. The trim removed 0 bases at V and 8 bases at J, leaving 14 bases unmatched. CDR1 and CDR2 from the germline V gene are MGHRA and YSYEKL. This CDR3 is 17 amino acids long.

The chain has TRBV18 and TRBJ2-3, with D perhaps matching TRBD2 (5 bases). Germline V gene lookup returns CDR1 KGHSH and CDR2 LQKENI. Deletions cut 2 bases from V and 0 bases from J, with 15 bases between. The CDR3 length is 17 residues. The CDR3 DNA is TGTGCCAGCTCACCAGTAAGGCTAGCTACTAGCACAGATACGCAGTATTTT. This translates into CASSPVRLATSTDTQYF.

This clone was detected ten times or more. This rearrangement joins TRBV3-1 (or the pseudogene TRBV3-2) to TRBJ1-2; TRBD1 matches at 8 bases. This CDR3 comprises 14 residues. V dropped 4 bases and J dropped 2; count of bases not matched to a gene: 3. The germline V gene has CDR1 LGHDT and CDR2 YNNKEL (reference sequence). The CDR3 DNA follows: TGTGCCAGCAGCCTCCGACAGGGGAACTATGGCTACACCTTC. As protein: CASSLRQGNYGYTF.